This TCR beta chain was observed in a study of blood T cell repertoires in COVID-19. Study-wide context: COVID-19 samples, acute and convalescent, were from the United States, Italy and Spain. Nucleic acid was either cDNA or gDNA, and it came from T cells, B-cell-depleted T cells, or PBMCs.

V dropped 6 bases and J dropped 1 base, with 12 bases sitting between them. CDR1 and CDR2 (germline): MNHEY, SVGAGI. This CDR3 spans 14 amino acids. Authors' analysis steps: Researchers report that nucleated cell counts were estimated from reference gene primer amplification. Profiling relied on immunoSEQ multiplex PCR, and the TCRdb table lists in-frame clones only, not all of them. V, J and clone size were drawn from that table, and D and trimming were deduced from the DNA. The data contain around 200,000 clones, roughly 80% of them seen just once; the ten biggest clones take up 9.5% to 15%. This chain uses TRBV6-5 with TRBJ1-1; the D gene is possibly TRBD1 (5 bases). Sequencing input: peripheral blood. The TCR comes from a woman aged 45-60 years with acute or convalescent COVID-19. CDR3 DNA sequence: TGTGCCAGCAGCTTTAGACAGAGGAACACTGAAGCTTTCTTT. Its protein product is CASSFRQRNTEAFF.